The 10 T cell receptor beta chains presented below share a single source sample, sequenced in a study of cytotoxic CD8 clonotypes in ibrutinib-treated CLL. Using immunoSEQ multiplex PCR, the repertoire was profiled, and TCRdb retains in-frame clones only, with some absent. This table has around 200,000 clones, about four fifths appearing once. Sequenced material: PBMCs, taken after 12 months of ibrutinib treatment. These receptors were collected from a human donor with chronic lymphocytic leukemia.

The rearrangement links TRBV10-3 to TRBJ2-7, with D uncertain. Trimming took 3 bases from V and 2 from J, leaving 11 bases between them. Germline V gene sequence: CDR1 ENHRY, CDR2 SYGVKD. CDR3 size: 14 residues. The CDR3 sequence is CAISDPGEAYEQYF. The CDR3 nucleotides are TGTGCCATCAGTGACCCGGGTGAAGCCTACGAGCAGTACTTC.

This rearrangement joins TRBV7-9 to TRBJ2-1; D unresolved. V shed 7 bases and J shed 0 bases, with 16 bases lying between them. Germline V gene lookup returns CDR1 SEHNR and CDR2 FQNEAQ (reference sequence). The length of the CDR3 is 16 residues. The CDR3 loop reads CASMPWASSSYNEQFF. The CDR3 DNA sequence: TGTGCCAGCATGCCTTGGGCGTCGAGCTCCTACAATGAGCAGTTCTTC.

The chain combines TRBV19 with TRBJ2-1; 16 bases align to TRBD2. The CDR3 has 16 residues. The V gene's germline CDR1 is LNHDA and CDR2 SQIVND (reference sequence). J was trimmed by 10 bases and V by 3 bases; bases with no gene match: 6. Here the CDR3 reads CASSIGTSGRAKEQFF. CDR3 nucleotide sequence: TGTGCCAGTAGTATTGGGACTAGCGGGAGGGCCAAGGAGCAGTTCTTC.

The rearrangement uses TRBV7-9 and TRBJ2-1; 13 positions match TRBD2. V dropped 5 bases and J dropped 3; count of bases not matched to a gene: 4. CDR1 is SEHNR and CDR2 is FQNEAQ in the germline V gene (reference sequence). This CDR3 spans 16 amino acids. The CDR3 nucleotides read TGTGCCAGCAGCCTGACTAGCGGGAGGAACTACAATGAGCAGTTCTTC. Its translation is CASSLTSGRNYNEQFF.

The chain joins TRBV6-1 to TRBJ1-2; 11 bases are a match to TRBD1. CDR3 length equals 15 residues. CDR1 and CDR2 (germline): MNHNS, SASEGT. Losses at the gene ends were 6 bases for V and 5 bases for J; bases not matched to a gene: 8. CDR3 nucleotide sequence: TGTGCCAGCAGAGCCGGGACAGGGGGGGGTTATGGCTACACCTTC. This translates into CASRAGTGGGYGYTF.

This rearrangement joins TRBV25-1 to TRBJ1-3, with D uncertain. V was pared by 1 base and J by 0 bases, with 7 bases between. Germline V gene data show CDR1 as MGHDK and CDR2 as SYGVNS. The CDR3 has 15 residues. CDR3 sequence (DNA): TGTGCCAGCAGTGAATCATGGGACTCTGGAAACACCATATATTTT. Protein: CASSESWDSGNTIYF.

The chain couples TRBV7-3 to TRBJ2-1; 12 bases map to TRBD2. In germline, CDR1 is SGHTA, CDR2 FQGTGA. The CDR3 is 15 residues long. V trimming: 5 bases; J trimming: 5 bases; junction bases outside the gene matches: 4. The CDR3 loop is CASSRGTSGHNEQFF. DNA for the CDR3: TGTGCCAGCAGCCGAGGGACTAGCGGGCACAATGAGCAGTTCTTC.

This sequence joins TRBV6-5 and TRBJ2-1, with a tentative D call TRBD1 (6 bases). The CDR3 runs 11 residues. The V gene's germline CDR1 is MNHEY and CDR2 SVGAGI. V was clipped by 5 bases and J by 9 bases, with 8 bases between them. This CDR3 is CASSRGSEQFF. DNA for the CDR3: TGTGCCAGCAGTAGGGGGAGTGAGCAGTTCTTC.

This clone was seen only a few times. V and J are TRBV7-3 and TRBJ1-2; 10 nucleotides match TRBD1. The germline V gene has CDR1 SGHTA and CDR2 FQGTGA. V dropped 5 bases and J dropped 2; count of bases not matched to a gene: 5. This CDR3 has 15 amino acids. CDR3 DNA sequence: TGTGCCAGCAGCCGGGACAGGGGACCCAACTATGGCTACACCTTC. Protein sequence: CASSRDRGPNYGYTF.

The rearrangement uses TRBV19 and TRBJ2-3; TRBD2 aligns across 11 bases. The V segment lost 6 bases and the J segment 6 bases; nucleotides outside the gene matches: 11. Germline lookup yields CDR1 LNHDA and CDR2 SQIVND (reference sequence). This CDR3 spans 16 amino acids. The CDR3 protein is CASRPFSGRASDTQYF. The CDR3 bases are TGTGCCAGTAGGCCATTTAGCGGGAGGGCCAGCGATACGCAGTATTTT. The variable domain in full, with the rest retrieved from reference TRBV19 and TRBJ2-3, is DGGITQSPKYLFRKEGQNVTLSCEQNLNHDAMYWYRQDPGQGLRLIYYSQIVNDFQKGDIAEGYSVSREKKESFPLTVTSAQKNPTAFYLCASRPFSGRASDTQYFGPGTRLTVL.